This T cell receptor beta chain was retrieved from a study of blood T cell repertoires in COVID-19 (dated by TCRdb to the early 2020s). With respect to the entire study: Collaborator samples came from the United States, Italy and Spain and covered acute and convalescent phases of COVID-19. The prospective study material was composed of cDNA or gDNA derived from T cells, B-cell-depleted T cells, or PBMCs. Subjects who had been exposed to COVID-19, were actively infected with it, or had recovered from it provided the deeply sampled blood TCRbeta repertoires that made up the dataset. The repertoires were released in a freely available public database intended as a resource for research on the immune response to SARS-CoV-2. Samples were obtained from the ongoing ImmuneRACE study (first 160 participants) and from roughly 1,300 subjects provided by 6 global collaborators. The sample metadata nearly always contained a de-identified subject ID, COVID-19 status, age in years and sex. Where available, HLA class I and class II types were taken from metadata supplied by the sample provider and were not determined by assay-based typing. Broad study findings and their caveats: The quantity of clinical and demographic metadata differed by source and by participant and was supplied without curation.

The immunoSEQ Assay, a bias-controlled multiplex PCR, was used to amplify TCRbeta CDR3 regions from genomic DNA. The study's own analysis went as follows. The number of nucleated cells in each sample was estimated from the amplification of reference gene primers within the assay. Sequence reads were collapsed and filtered to measure the absolute abundance of every unique TCRbeta CDR3 rearrangement. For each sample, productive Simpson clonality was calculated as the square root of Simpson's diversity index over productive rearrangements. TCRdb retrieved this table from immuneACCESS and kept in-frame rearrangements only. Not all clones are present; in checked studies, unresolved V genes account for under half, and no reason is known for the remainder. That table is the source of V, J and clone size, and D and trimming were worked out from the DNA. The sample table records more than 250,000 clones; around 86% of these occur just once. Clones ranked in the top ten supply 1% of the sample.

This clone was seen at least ten times. Its antigen is currently not known. The record has no base qualities; no much larger clone is one base away. Each collaborating institution followed its own protocols to collect whole blood in K2EDTA tubes. For TCRbeta analysis, collaborators shipped samples as frozen whole blood, isolated PBMCs, or DNA extracted from either of those sample types. Between the V and J ends, shortened by 0 bases and 1 base respectively, the junction contains 7 bases. The CDR3 runs 15 residues from the cysteine to the phenylalanine. Only the CDR3 DNA is retained, 45 bases long and in frame from the first base. CDR1 MGHRA and CDR2 YSYEKL were looked up in the germline V gene.

This receptor was taken from a man aged 50 to 59 with active or convalescent COVID-19. Input material: peripheral blood. The chain links TRBV4-1 with TRBJ1-5; TRBD1 might be the D gene, on 5 matching bases. The CDR3 is CASSQDTGSNQPQHF. The base sequence is TGCGCCAGCAGCCAAGATACAGGAAGCAATCAGCCCCAGCATTTT.